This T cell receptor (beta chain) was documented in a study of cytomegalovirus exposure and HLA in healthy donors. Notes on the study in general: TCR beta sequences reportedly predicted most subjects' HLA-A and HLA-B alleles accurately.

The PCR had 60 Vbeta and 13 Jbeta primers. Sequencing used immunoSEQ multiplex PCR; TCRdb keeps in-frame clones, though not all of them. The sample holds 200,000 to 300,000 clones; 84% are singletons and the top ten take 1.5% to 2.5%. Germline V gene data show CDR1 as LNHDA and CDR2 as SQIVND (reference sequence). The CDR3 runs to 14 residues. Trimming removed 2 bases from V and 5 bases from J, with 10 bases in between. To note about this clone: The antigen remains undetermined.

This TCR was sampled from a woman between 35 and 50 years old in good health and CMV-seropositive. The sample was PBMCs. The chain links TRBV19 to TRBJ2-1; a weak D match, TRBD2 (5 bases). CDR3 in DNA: TGTGCCAGTAGTATATCGGGGAGCGACAATGAGCAGTTCTTC. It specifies CASSISGSDNEQFF.